A selection of T cell receptor beta chains follows, all from one sample in a study of radiotherapy plus CTLA-4 blockade in lung cancer. TCRdb keeps only in-frame clones here, not all; method: immunoSEQ multiplex PCR. This repertoire shows roughly 76,000 clones, roughly 80% found once; its top ten account for roughly 9.8%. Here the sequenced sample was peripheral blood, taken from a patient treated with radiotherapy plus ipilimumab. The receptor source for this set is a human donor with non-small cell lung cancer whose response to radiotherapy plus ipilimumab could not be evaluated. Each CDR3 is given with its conserved first and last residue. Fields, in order: J gene, V gene, D gene, clone size, CDR3 protein. A D gene is named only where the DNA matches it firmly. A clone size is listed for some rows: how often the clone was seen (once, few, many), or a class if it is expanded.

J: TRBJ1-3; V: TRBV6-5; D: .; size: few; CDR3: CASSYDGYSGNTIYF
J: TRBJ2-5; V: TRBV5-6; D: TRBD1; size: .; CDR3: CASSQGQQETQYF
J: TRBJ2-3; V: TRBV7-3; D: TRBD2; size: .; CDR3: CASSLTVLAGIHTDTQYF
J: TRBJ2-3; V: TRBV30; D: TRBD2; size: once; CDR3: CAWRAGDSSTDTQYF
J: TRBJ2-1; V: TRBV5-1; D: TRBD1; size: .; CDR3: CASSWTGSPYNEQFF
J: TRBJ1-2; V: TRBV11-1; D: .; size: .; CDR3: CASTLSLGGDYGYTF
J: TRBJ2-3; V: TRBV11-3; D: .; size: .; CDR3: CASSLLGGRTDTQYF
J: TRBJ2-5; V: TRBV19; D: TRBD1; size: .; CDR3: CASSPRTGWQETQYF
J: TRBJ2-1; V: TRBV30; D: .; size: .; CDR3: CAWGQNNEQFF
J: TRBJ2-7; V: TRBV5-1; D: TRBD1; size: .; CDR3: CASSGSRDSSYEQYF
J: TRBJ2-1; V: TRBV19; D: TRBD1; size: .; CDR3: CASSPTSGTGINNEQFF
J: TRBJ2-3; V: TRBV5-4; D: TRBD1; size: once; CDR3: CASSTGTGNPPYTDTQYF
J: TRBJ2-5; V: TRBV9; D: TRBD1; size: .; CDR3: CASSLGTGGPETQYF
J: TRBJ1-2; V: TRBV9; D: TRBD1; size: .; CDR3: CASSVGQGNGYTF
J: TRBJ1-5; V: TRBV27; D: .; size: .; CDR3: CATGGSNQPQHF
J: TRBJ1-2; V: TRBV27; D: TRBD1; size: .; CDR3: CASNPGTGSYGYTF
J: TRBJ1-1; V: TRBV7-8; D: .; size: .; CDR3: CASSLRTTRMNTEAFF
J: TRBJ1-5; V: TRBV5-5; D: .; size: .; CDR3: CASSLSWGLSSNQPQHF
J: TRBJ1-2; V: TRBV7-9; D: TRBD1; size: few; CDR3: CASSLDGTGVRGYTF
J: TRBJ1-2; V: TRBV27; D: .; size: once; CDR3: CASSLNNPFSGYTF
J: TRBJ2-7; V: TRBV5-1; D: .; size: few; CDR3: CASSKTLDEQYF
J: TRBJ2-7; V: TRBV7-9; D: TRBD2; size: .; CDR3: CASRGRGGDEQYF
J: TRBJ1-6; V: TRBV2; D: TRBD1; size: .; CDR3: CASSPRDRATYNSPLHF
J: TRBJ2-7; V: TRBV4-2; D: TRBD1; size: .; CDR3: CASSRNTGQPSYEQYF
J: TRBJ2-3; V: TRBV27; D: TRBD1; size: once; CDR3: CASSLTGTGGSTDTQYF
J: TRBJ2-1; V: TRBV30; D: .; size: .; CDR3: CAWSAGMSYNEQFF
J: TRBJ1-2; V: TRBV4-1; D: .; size: .; CDR3: CASSQTTGNYGYTF
J: TRBJ2-1; V: TRBV19; D: TRBD2; size: once; CDR3: CASSIRRGLEGIDNEQFF
J: TRBJ2-3; V: TRBV10-2; D: .; size: once; CDR3: CASSESYYTQYF
J: TRBJ2-7; V: TRBV10-1; D: TRBD1; size: .; CDR3: CASSDGWTGGDEQYF
J: TRBJ1-5; V: TRBV7-2; D: .; size: .; CDR3: CASSPGGANQPQHF
J: TRBJ2-7; V: TRBV29-1; D: .; size: .; CDR3: CSVELPRGTYEQYF
J: TRBJ2-2; V: TRBV28; D: TRBD1; size: few; CDR3: CASTSTGTGGTGELFF
J: TRBJ2-7; V: TRBV28; D: TRBD1; size: once; CDR3: CASSLPGTGIFQYF
J: TRBJ2-1; V: TRBV30; D: TRBD2; size: .; CDR3: CAWSVREPAEQFF